The T cell receptor beta chain described here comes from a study of OX40 agonist ivuxolimab in advanced cancers. The overall study: Patients received ivuxolimab, an intravenous treatment, every 2 weeks at 0.01 to 10 mg/kg. Anti-PD-1, anti-PD-L1 or anti-CTLA-4 therapy given earlier was allowed, and 35% to 50% had some. Those enrolled were roughly 85% male, with a mean age of approximately 60 years and ages from roughly 23 to 80. General study results and limits: Blood T cells, both CD4+ and CD8+, expanded clonally by week 6 at 0.1 to 3.0 mg/kg.

Notes on this clone: No antigen is known for it.

Only in-frame clones appear in the TCRdb table, and some are missing; sequencing was by immunoSEQ multiplex PCR. The table shows about 79,000 clones, with more than 90% occurring only once. This CDR3 contains 15 residues. Germline V gene lookup returns CDR1 SGHAT and CDR2 FQDESV (reference sequence). Trimming at V came to 5 bases and at J to 8 bases, leaving 10 bases not matched to a gene. The specimen was CD4+ or CD8+ T cells sorted from blood, collected in a trial of the OX40 agonist ivuxolimab. This TCR derives from an adult with an advanced solid tumor such as melanoma, head and neck, liver or kidney cancer. The rearrangement uses TRBV11-1 and TRBJ2-3; 10 positions agree with TRBD2. The CDR3 DNA reads as TGTGCCAGCAGCCCGAGGACTAGCGGAGGGGGTACGCAGTATTTT. Protein sequence: CASSPRTSGGGTQYF.